This TCR beta chain was retrieved from a study of blood T cell repertoires in COVID-19. On the study more broadly: The analysed material was cDNA or gDNA that came from T cells, B-cell-depleted T cells, or PBMCs.

Authors' data handling: Amplified reference gene primers provided the basis for estimating nucleated cell counts. This table comes from immunoSEQ multiplex PCR, and its TCRdb copy is limited to in-frame clones, with some not included. V, J and clone size derive from that table, while D and trimming were established from the DNA sequence. The sample shows about 250,000 clones, roughly 85% of them seen only once. The CDR3 is 16 amino acids. After removal of 2 bases from V and 0 bases from J, the junction contained 6 bases not matched to a gene. Looked up from germline, CDR1 is SGHAT and CDR2 is FQNNGV.

The clonotype originates from a middle-aged man with COVID-19, enrolled during active disease. Sequenced: peripheral blood. V gene TRBV11-2 combines with J gene TRBJ1-2, with 7 positions matching TRBD1. CDR3 loop: CASSLLTGNSNYGYTF. CDR3 sequence (DNA): TGTGCCAGCAGCTTACTGACAGGGAACTCTAACTATGGCTACACCTTC.